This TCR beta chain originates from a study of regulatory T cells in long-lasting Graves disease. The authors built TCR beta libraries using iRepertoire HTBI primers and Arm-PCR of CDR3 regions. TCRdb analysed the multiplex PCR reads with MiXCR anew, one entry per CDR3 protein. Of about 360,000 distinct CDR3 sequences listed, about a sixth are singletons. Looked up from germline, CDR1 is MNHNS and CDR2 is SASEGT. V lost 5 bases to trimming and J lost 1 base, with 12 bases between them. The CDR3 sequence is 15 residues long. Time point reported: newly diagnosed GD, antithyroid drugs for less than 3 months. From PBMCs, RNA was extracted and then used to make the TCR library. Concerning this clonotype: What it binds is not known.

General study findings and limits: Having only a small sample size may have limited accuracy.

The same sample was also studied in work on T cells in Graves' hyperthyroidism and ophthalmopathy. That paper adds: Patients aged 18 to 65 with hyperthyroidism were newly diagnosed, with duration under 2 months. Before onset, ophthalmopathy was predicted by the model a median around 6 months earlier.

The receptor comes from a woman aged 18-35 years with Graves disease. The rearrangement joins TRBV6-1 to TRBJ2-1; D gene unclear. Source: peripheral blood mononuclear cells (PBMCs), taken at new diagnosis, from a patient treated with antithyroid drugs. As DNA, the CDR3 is TGTGCCAGCAGTAATTACAAGGATTCCTACAATGAGCAGTTCTTC. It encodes CASSNYKDSYNEQFF.